There are a few counts of the clone carrying this T cell receptor (beta chain). Antigen: not known. Healthy bone marrow donors made up the donor group. These data are taken from a study of cytomegalovirus exposure and HLA in healthy donors. Germline loops: CDR1 SGHNT, CDR2 YYREEE (reference sequence). This CDR3 spans 16 amino acids. V was pared by 3 bases and J by 0 bases, with 16 bases between. Findings and caveats of the study: Later analysis demonstrated an association between a missense DCLRE1C variant and TCR beta V- and J-gene trimming. Earlier analysis found most TCR beta V segments productive about 87% or about 30% of the time. Cytomegalovirus association was assigned to 170 or so TCR beta chains.

Vbeta (60) and Jbeta (13) primers were used in the PCR. Clones were read by immunoSEQ multiplex PCR, and TCRdb kept only the in-frame ones, dropping some. The sample shows over 80,000 clones, around 79% of them seen only once. The rearrangement joins TRBV5-4 to TRBJ2-7; perhaps TRBD2 as D (6 bases). Input material: PBMCs. The sequence came from a female donor in good health and CMV-seropositive. The CDR3 region is CASSSLAEGPSYEQYF. In DNA, the CDR3 is TGTGCCAGCAGCTCATTAGCGGAGGGGCCCTCCTACGAGCAGTACTTC.